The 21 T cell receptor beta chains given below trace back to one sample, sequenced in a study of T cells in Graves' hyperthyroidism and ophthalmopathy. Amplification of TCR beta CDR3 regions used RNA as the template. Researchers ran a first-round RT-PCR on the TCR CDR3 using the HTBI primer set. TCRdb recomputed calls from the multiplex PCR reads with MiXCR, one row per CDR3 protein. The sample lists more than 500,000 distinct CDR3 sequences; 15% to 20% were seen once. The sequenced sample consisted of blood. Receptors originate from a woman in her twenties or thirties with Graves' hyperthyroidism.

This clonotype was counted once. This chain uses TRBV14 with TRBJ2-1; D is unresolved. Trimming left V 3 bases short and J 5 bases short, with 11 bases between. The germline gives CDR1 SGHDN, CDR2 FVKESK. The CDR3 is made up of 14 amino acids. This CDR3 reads CASSHLSTHNEQFF. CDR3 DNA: TGTGCCAGCAGCCATCTCAGCACTCACAATGAGCAGTTCTTC.

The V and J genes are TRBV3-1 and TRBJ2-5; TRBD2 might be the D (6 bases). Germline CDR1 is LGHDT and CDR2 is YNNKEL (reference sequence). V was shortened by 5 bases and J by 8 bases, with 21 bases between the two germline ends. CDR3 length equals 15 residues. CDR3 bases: TGTGCCAGCAGCGTTTCTGGGAAGCAGGGAGGCACCCAGTACTTC. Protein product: CASSVSGKQGGTQYF.

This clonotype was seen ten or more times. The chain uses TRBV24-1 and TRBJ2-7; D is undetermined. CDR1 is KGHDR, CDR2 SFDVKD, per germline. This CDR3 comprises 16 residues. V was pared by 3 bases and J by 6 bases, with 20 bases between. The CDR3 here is CATSDHPENPICEQYF. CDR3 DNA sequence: TGTGCCACCAGTGATCACCCCGAAAACCCCATCTGCGAGCAGTACTTC.

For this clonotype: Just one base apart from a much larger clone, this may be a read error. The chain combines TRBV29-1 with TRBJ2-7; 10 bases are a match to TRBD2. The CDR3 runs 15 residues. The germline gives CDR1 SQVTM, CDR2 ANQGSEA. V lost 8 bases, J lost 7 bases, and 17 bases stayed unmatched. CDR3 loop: CSPAGTSEKGDEQYF. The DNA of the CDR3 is TGCAGCCCCGCTGGGACTAGCGAGAAGGGCGATGAGCAGTACTTC.

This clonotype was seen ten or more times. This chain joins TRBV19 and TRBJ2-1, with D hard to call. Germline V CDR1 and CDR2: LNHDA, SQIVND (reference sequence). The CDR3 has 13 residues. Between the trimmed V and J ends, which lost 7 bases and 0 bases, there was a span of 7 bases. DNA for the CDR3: TGTGCCAGTACCCAGAGCTCCTACAATGAGCAGTTCTTC. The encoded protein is CASTQSSYNEQFF.

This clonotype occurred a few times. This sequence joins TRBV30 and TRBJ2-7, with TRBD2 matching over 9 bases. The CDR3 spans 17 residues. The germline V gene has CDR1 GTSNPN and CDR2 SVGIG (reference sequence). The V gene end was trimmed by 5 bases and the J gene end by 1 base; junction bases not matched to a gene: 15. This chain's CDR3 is CAWRLAGSRVRSYEQYF. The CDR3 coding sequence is TGTGCCTGGCGGCTAGCGGGATCCAGGGTTAGGTCCTACGAGCAGTACTTC.

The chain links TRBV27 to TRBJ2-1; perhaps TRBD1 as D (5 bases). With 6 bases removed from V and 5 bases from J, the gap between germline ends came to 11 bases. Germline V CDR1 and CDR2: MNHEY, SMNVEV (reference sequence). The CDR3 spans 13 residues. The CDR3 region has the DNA TGTGCCAGCAGACAGGTCCCCCACAATGAGCAGTTCTTC. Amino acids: CASRQVPHNEQFF.

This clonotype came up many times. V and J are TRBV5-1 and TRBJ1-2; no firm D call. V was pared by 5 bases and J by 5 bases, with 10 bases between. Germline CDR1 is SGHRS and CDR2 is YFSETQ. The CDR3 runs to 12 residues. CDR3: CASSADRYGYTF. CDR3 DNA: TGCGCCAGCAGTGCGGACCGGTATGGCTACACCTTC.

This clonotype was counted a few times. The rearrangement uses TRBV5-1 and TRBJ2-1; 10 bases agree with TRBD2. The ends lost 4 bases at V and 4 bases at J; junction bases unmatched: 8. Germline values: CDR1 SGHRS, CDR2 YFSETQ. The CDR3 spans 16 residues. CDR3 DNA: TGCGCCAGCAGCCCGCCCCTAGCGGGAGTTTACAATGAGCAGTTCTTC. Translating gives CASSPPLAGVYNEQFF.

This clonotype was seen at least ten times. CDR3 protein: CASRSGQGMPETQYF. CDR3 in DNA: TGTGCCAGCAGATCCGGACAGGGAATGCCGGAGACCCAGTACTTC. The rearrangement joins TRBV6-1 to TRBJ2-5; 8 positions match TRBD1. The CDR3 covers 15 residues. CDR1 is MNHNS and CDR2 is SASEGT in the germline V gene. J gave up 5 bases and V 6 bases, and 11 bases lay outside the gene matches.

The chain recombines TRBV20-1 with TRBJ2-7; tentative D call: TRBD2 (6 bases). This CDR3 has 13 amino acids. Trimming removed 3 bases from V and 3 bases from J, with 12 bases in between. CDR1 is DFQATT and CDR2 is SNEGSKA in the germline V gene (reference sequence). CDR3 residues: CSARTGALYEQYF. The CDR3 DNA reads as TGCAGTGCTAGGACGGGAGCCCTCTACGAGCAGTACTTC.

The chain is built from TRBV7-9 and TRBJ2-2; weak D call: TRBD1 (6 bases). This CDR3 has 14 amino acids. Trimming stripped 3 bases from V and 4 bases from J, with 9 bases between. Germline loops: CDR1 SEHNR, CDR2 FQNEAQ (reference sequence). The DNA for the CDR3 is TGTGCCAGCAGCTTCGAAGGGGGCACCGGGGAGCTGTTTTTT. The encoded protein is CASSFEGGTGELFF. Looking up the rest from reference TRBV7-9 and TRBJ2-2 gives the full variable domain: DTGVSQNPRHKITKRGQNVTFRCDPISEHNRLYWYRQTLGQGPEFLTYFQNEAQLEKSRLLSDRFSAERPKGSFSTLEIQRTEQGDSAMYLCASSFEGGTGELFFGEGSRLTVL.

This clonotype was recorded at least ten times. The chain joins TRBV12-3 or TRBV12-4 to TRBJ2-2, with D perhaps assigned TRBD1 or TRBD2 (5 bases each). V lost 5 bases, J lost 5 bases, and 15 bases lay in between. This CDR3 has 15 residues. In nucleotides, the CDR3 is TGTGCCAGCAGTAGGGACCCTGCCTGGACCGGGGAGCTGTTTTTT. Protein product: CASSRDPAWTGELFF.

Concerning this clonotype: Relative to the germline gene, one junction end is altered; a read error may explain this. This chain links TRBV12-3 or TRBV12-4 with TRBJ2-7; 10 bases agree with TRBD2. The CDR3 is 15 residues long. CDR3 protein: CAGSFSGGRRAEQYF. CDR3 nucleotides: TGTGCCGGCAGTTTTAGCGGGGGGCGCCGGGCCGAGCAGTACTTC.

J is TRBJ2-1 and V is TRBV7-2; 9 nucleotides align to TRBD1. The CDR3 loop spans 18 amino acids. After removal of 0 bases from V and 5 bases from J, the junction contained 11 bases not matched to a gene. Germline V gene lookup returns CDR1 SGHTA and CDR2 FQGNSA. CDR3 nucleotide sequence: TGTGCCAGCAGCTTAGCCTGGGGCGGGACAGGGATGCACAATGAGCAGTTCTTC. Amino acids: CASSLAWGGTGMHNEQFF. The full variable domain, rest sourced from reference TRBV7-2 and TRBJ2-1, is GAGVSQSPSNKVTEKGKDVELRCDPISGHTALYWYRQSLGQGLEFLIYFQGNSAPDKSGLPSDRFSAERTGGSVSTLTIQRTQQEDSAVYLCASSLAWGGTGMHNEQFFGPGTRLTVL.

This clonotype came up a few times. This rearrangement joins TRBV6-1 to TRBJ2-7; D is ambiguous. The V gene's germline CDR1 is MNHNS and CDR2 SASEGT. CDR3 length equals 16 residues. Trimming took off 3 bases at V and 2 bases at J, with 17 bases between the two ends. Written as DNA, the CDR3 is TGTGCCAGCAGTGATTTCCTGGACCGCGATCCCTACGAGCAGTACTTC. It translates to CASSDFLDRDPYEQYF.

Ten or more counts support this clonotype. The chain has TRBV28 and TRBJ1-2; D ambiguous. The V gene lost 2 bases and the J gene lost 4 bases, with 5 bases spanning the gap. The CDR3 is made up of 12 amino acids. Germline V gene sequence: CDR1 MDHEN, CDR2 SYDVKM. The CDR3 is CASSLIGYGYTF. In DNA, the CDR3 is TGTGCCAGCAGTTTAATCGGCTATGGCTACACCTTC.

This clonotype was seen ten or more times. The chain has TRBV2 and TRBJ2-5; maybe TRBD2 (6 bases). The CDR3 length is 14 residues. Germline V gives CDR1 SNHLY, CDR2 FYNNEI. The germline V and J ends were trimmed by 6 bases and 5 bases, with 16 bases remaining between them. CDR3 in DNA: TGTGCCAGCAGACTAGCCAAGACCGGCGAGACCCAGTACTTC. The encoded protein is CASRLAKTGETQYF.

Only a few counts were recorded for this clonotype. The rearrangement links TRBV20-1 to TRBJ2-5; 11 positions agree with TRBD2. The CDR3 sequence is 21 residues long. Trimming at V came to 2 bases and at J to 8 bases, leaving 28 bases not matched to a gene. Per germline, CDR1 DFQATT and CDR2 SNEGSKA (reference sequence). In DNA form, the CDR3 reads TGCAGTGCTAGAATGTATGATAGGACTACTAGCGGGAGCCCGGTACCGATCACCCAGTACTTC. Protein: CSARMYDRTTSGSPVPITQYF.

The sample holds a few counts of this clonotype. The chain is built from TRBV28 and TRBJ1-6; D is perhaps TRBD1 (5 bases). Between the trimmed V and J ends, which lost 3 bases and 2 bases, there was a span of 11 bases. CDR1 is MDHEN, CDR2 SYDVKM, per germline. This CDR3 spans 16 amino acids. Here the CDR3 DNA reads TGTGCCAGCAGTTTTTCTCTGGGACCCTATAATTCACCCCTCCACTTT. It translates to CASSFSLGPYNSPLHF.

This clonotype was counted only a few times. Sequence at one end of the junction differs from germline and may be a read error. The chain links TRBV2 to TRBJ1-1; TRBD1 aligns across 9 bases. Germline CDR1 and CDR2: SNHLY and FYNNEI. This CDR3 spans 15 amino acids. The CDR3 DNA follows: TGTGCCAGCAGGCTACAGGGGGCGCGGAACACTGAAGCTCTCTTT. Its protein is CASRLQGARNTEALF.